Following are 10 T cell receptor beta chains from one sample sequenced in a study of T-cell memory formation after mild COVID-19 (dated by TCRdb to the early 2020s). The library was prepared using 5' RACE. The instrument was an Illumina NovaSeq 6000. TCRdb redid the processing of the public reads, applying fastp at Q25 and MiXCR, and retained in-frame beta chains. Rows matching on CDR3 protein sequence are summarized as one entry with the most common DNA and genes. This sample lists 450,000 or so distinct CDR3 sequences; 20% were detected once. 7.5% to 9.5% of the sample is held by the ten biggest clonotypes. Sequencing used PBMCs or a T cell subset sorted from them (not recorded which). The origin of the receptors is an adult woman who had mild COVID-19 (a few samples of this study predate the infection). The sample titles of this study are shuffled in the database, so cell type and time point are left out; the donor was told from shared clones.

The CDR3 coding sequence is TGTGCCAGCAGCTTACAGGGGGTGGTCACCGAGACCCAGTACTTC. This translates into CASSLQGVVTETQYF. The chain recombines TRBV6-2 or TRBV6-3 with TRBJ2-5, with 8 bases fitting TRBD1. This CDR3 region has 15 residues. The germline V gene encodes CDR1 MNHEY and CDR2 SVGEGT. The V and J ends lost 6 bases and 5 bases, in that order; junction bases with no gene match: 11.

The gene calls are TRBV24-1 and TRBJ2-1; D unresolved. Deletions cut 0 bases from V and 3 bases from J, with 11 bases between. This CDR3 region has 16 residues. Germline CDR1 and CDR2: KGHDR and SFDVKD. CDR3 in DNA: TGTGCCACCAGTGATTTGGATGCTCGAGGCTACAATGAGCAGTTCTTC. It yields the protein CATSDLDARGYNEQFF.

CDR3 region: CASSLALGMGHGYTF. Here the CDR3 DNA reads TGTGCCAGCAGTTTAGCCCTGGGAATGGGGCACGGCTACACCTTC. This chain uses TRBV12-3 or TRBV12-4 with TRBJ1-2, with D perhaps TRBD1 (5 bases). V lost 0 bases, J lost 8 bases, and 16 bases lay in between. This CDR3 spans 15 amino acids.

The chain couples TRBV7-9 to TRBJ2-7; D ambiguous. V lost 5 bases and J 1 base, leaving 9 bases between the germline ends. CDR1 and CDR2 from the germline V gene are SEHNR and FQNEAQ (reference sequence). The CDR3 totals 13 residues. The CDR3 protein is CASSTRRSYEQYF. Here the CDR3 DNA reads TGTGCCAGCAGCACCAGACGGTCCTACGAGCAGTACTTC.

The chain couples TRBV5-1 to TRBJ2-1; the match to TRBD2 covers 8 bases. CDR1 and CDR2 from the germline V gene are SGHRS and YFSETQ. Trimming cost V 4 bases and J 5 bases; bases outside gene matches: 14. The CDR3 consists of 17 residues. The CDR3 is CASSQPSSGGRNNEQFF. CDR3 nucleotides: TGCGCCAGCAGCCAACCCTCGAGCGGGGGCCGGAACAATGAGCAGTTCTTC. Combining the CDR3 with reference TRBV5-1 and TRBJ2-1 gives the whole variable domain KAGVTQTPRYLIKTRGQQVTLSCSPISGHRSVSWYQQTPGQGLQFLFEYFSETQRNKGNFPGRFSGRQFSNSRSEMNVSTLELGDSALYLCASSQPSSGGRNNEQFFGPGTRLTVL.

This sequence joins TRBV7-9 and TRBJ2-5, with D possibly being TRBD2 (6 bases). Germline V gives CDR1 SEHNR, CDR2 FQNEAQ (reference sequence). CDR3 length: 13 residues. V lost 7 bases and J lost 9, with 18 bases in between. CDR3 sequence: CASTHGTRMSQYF. CDR3 in DNA: TGTGCCAGCACCCACGGGACTCGGATGTCCCAGTACTTC.

Ten or more counts support this clonotype. V is TRBV4-1 and J is TRBJ2-2, with TRBD2 matching 9 bases. CDR1 MGHRA and CDR2 YSYEKL come from the germline V gene. The length of the CDR3 is 16 residues. V trimming: 1 base; J trimming: 6 bases; junction bases outside the gene matches: 6. CDR3 nucleotides: TGCGCCAGCAGCCAAGGGGGACTAGCAATCTCCGGGGAGCTGTTTTTT. Translated, it gives CASSQGGLAISGELFF.

This clonotype has a handful of counts. The rearrangement links TRBV9 to TRBJ2-7; possibly TRBD1 for D (6 bases). Germline loops: CDR1 SGDLS, CDR2 YYNGEE. V was cut by 0 bases and J by 2 bases, with 9 bases left in between. The CDR3 is 14 residues long. The CDR3 DNA follows: TGTGCCAGCAGCGTAGAGGGGGTGGCCTACGAGCAGTACTTC. Residues: CASSVEGVAYEQYF.

The chain couples TRBV2 to TRBJ1-2; D is perhaps TRBD1 (6 bases). With 5 bases removed from V and 9 bases from J, the gap between germline ends came to 10 bases. The V gene's germline CDR1 is SNHLY and CDR2 FYNNEI. CDR3 size: 11 residues. CDR3 protein: CASSTGLSYTF. CDR3 DNA sequence: TGTGCCAGCAGTACAGGGTTAAGCTACACCTTC.

The chain combines TRBV2 with TRBJ2-1; D perhaps matches TRBD2 (5 bases). V lost 5 bases to trimming and J lost 9 bases, with 8 bases between them. Germline V CDR1 and CDR2: SNHLY, FYNNEI. The CDR3 is 11 amino acids. CDR3 DNA: TGTGCCAGCAGTAGCCTAGCTGAGCAGTTCTTC. This sequence encodes CASSSLAEQFF.